The 2 T cell receptor beta chains reported below all come from one sample, sequenced in a study of patients and donors after allogeneic stem cell transplantation. MiXCR, applied by TCRdb to the RT-PCR reads, yields one record per CDR3 protein. Of 87,000 or so distinct CDR3 sequences listed, 5% are singletons. Material: blood, either unsorted or a sorted T cell fraction (not recorded which). The receptors were sampled from a human donor who was either an allogeneic HSCT recipient or a stem cell or donor lymphocyte infusion donor (not recorded which). It is not recorded whose cells these are; they may come from a transplant donor.

The table lists this clonotype with many counts. The chain couples TRBV7-2 to TRBJ2-3; 7 bases map to TRBD1. J lost 10 bases, V lost 4 bases, and 14 bases had no gene match. The germline V gene has CDR1 SGHTA and CDR2 FQGNSA. CDR3 length: 15 amino acids. CDR3 sequence (DNA): TGTGCCAGCAGCTCCCAAGGGACGACAGGGCTTGCGCAGTATTTT. It codes for CASSSQGTTGLAQYF.

This sequence joins TRBV6-5 and TRBJ1-4, with TRBD1 matching 7 bases. The CDR3 extends over 13 amino acids. Germline-derived CDR1 and CDR2 are MNHEY and SVGAGI. J gave up 6 bases and V 4 bases, and 2 bases lay outside the gene matches. The DNA for the CDR3 is TGTGCCAGCAGTTCCGGGACAGATGAAAAACTGTTTTTT. Its protein product is CASSSGTDEKLFF.